The T cell receptor (beta chain) under discussion was sequenced for a study of graft-versus-host responses after intestinal transplantation. Turning to this clone: The antigen is undetermined.

Repertoires were generated with immunoSEQ multiplex PCR, while TCRdb's copy carries only in-frame clones and drops some. The profile shows around 95,000 clones, about 88% of them singletons. Between the trimmed V and J ends, which lost 2 bases and 1 base, there was a span of 6 bases. CDR3 length equals 13 residues. CDR1 is GTSNPN, CDR2 SVGIG, per germline (reference sequence). The chain employs TRBV30 and TRBJ1-5; D is undetermined. Source: unstimulated CD4+ T cells sorted from spleen or lymph node cells, taken before transplant. This clonotype originated in a human donor who was the organ donor for an intestinal transplant. The CDR3 DNA is TGTGCCTGGAGTTCCGACAGCAATCAGCCCCAGCATTTT. Its protein is CAWSSDSNQPQHF.